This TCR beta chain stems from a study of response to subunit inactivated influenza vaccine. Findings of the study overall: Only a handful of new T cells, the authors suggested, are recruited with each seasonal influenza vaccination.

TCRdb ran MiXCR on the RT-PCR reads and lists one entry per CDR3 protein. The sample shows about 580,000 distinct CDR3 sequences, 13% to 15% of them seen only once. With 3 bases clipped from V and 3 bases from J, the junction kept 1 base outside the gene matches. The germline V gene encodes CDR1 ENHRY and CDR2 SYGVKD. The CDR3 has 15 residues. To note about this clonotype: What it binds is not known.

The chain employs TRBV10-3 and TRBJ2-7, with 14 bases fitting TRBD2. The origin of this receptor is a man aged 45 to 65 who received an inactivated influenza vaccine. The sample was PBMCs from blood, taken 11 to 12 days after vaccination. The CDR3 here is CAISDGTSGSYEQYF. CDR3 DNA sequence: TGTGCCATCAGTGATGGGACTAGCGGGAGCTACGAGCAGTACTTC.